The present T cell receptor (beta chain) was sequenced within a study of T-cell memory formation after mild COVID-19. Across the study: Across donors, TCR clusters were largely donor specific.

Study observations and caveats: Memory sampled before infection contained some responding clones, suggesting cross-reactive memory joined. There was a balanced CD4/CD8 profile in clones contracting day 15 to 85, and later expanders leaned CD4+. Second-wave clones peaking on day 37 lacked confirmed SARS-CoV-2 specificity.

One entry per CDR3 protein results from TCRdb running MiXCR on the 5' RACE reads. The table lists about 250,000 distinct CDR3 sequences, over 15% of them singletons, with about 2% in the top ten. This clonotype was seen only a few times. The target antigen is unknown. Germline loops: CDR1 SEHNR, CDR2 FQNEAQ (reference sequence). V shed 5 bases and J shed 8 bases, with 21 bases lying between them. The CDR3 is made up of 15 amino acids. This chain connects TRBV7-9 to TRBJ1-2, with D unresolved. Sequenced material: PBMCs or a T cell subset sorted from them (not recorded which). This TCR was recovered from an adult woman who had mild COVID-19 (a few samples of this study predate the infection). Cell type and time point are not known. The CDR3: CASSPEAHGLGGYTF. In nucleotides, the CDR3 is TGTGCCAGCAGCCCCGAGGCACACGGGCTCGGAGGCTACACCTTC.